This TCR beta chain was observed in a study of blood T cell repertoires in COVID-19. Turning to the study itself: The samples span acute and convalescent COVID-19 from the United States, Italy and Spain. T cells, B-cell-depleted T cells, or PBMCs supplied cDNA or gDNA.

The CDR3 is made up of 14 amino acids. The V segment lost 5 bases and the J segment 5 bases; nucleotides outside the gene matches: 5. Germline V gene sequence: CDR1 MNHEY, CDR2 SVGAGI. As originally analysed: Using reference gene primer amplification, nucleated cell counts were estimated. Using immunoSEQ multiplex PCR, the repertoire was profiled, and TCRdb retains in-frame clones only, with some absent. From that table come the V and J calls and clone size; the DNA was used to work out D and trimming. The sample has 55,000 to 65,000 clones, around 90% seen once. Material: peripheral blood. The clonotype was recovered from a man aged 60 to 75 with acute or convalescent COVID-19. The chain joins TRBV6-5 to TRBJ2-3, with 9 nucleotides matching TRBD1. CDR3 amino acids: CASSKQGAGDTQYF. The CDR3 DNA reads as TGTGCCAGCAGTAAACAGGGGGCAGGAGATACGCAGTATTTT.